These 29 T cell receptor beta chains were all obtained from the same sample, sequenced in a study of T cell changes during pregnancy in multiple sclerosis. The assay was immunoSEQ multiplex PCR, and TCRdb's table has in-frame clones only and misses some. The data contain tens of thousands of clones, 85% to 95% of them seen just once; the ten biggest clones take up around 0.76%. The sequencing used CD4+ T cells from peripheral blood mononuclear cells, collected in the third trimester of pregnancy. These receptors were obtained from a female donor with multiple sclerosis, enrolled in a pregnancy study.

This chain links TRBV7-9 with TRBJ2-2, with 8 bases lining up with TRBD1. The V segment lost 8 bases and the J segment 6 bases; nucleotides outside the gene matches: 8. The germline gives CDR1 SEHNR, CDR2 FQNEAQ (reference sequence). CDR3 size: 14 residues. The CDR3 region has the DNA TGTGCCAGCTTAAACAGGGGGAAGTCCGGGGAGCTGTTTTTT. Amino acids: CASLNRGKSGELFF. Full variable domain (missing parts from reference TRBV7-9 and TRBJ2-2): DTGVSQNPRHKITKRGQNVTFRCDPISEHNRLYWYRQTLGQGPEFLTYFQNEAQLEKSRLLSDRFSAERPKGSFSTLEIQRTEQGDSAMYLCASLNRGKSGELFFGEGSRLTVL.

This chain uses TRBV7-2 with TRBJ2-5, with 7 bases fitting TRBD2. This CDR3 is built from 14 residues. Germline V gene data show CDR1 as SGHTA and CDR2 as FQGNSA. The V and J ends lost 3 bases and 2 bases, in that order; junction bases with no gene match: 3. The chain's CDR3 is CASSLLGGQETQYF. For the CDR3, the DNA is TGTGCCAGCAGCTTGCTCGGGGGGCAAGAGACCCAGTACTTC.

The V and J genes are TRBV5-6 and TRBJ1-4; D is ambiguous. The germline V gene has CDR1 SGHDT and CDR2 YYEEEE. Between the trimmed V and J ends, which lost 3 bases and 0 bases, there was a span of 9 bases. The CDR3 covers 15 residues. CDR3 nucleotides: TGTGCCAGCAGCTGGAAGACTGCAACTAATGAAAAACTGTTTTTT. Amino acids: CASSWKTATNEKLFF.

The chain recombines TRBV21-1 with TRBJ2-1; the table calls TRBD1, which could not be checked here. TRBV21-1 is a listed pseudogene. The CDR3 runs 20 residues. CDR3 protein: CASSKGTVPRLQGPHNEQFF. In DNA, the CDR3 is TGTGCCAGCAGCAAAGGGACAGTCCCCAGGTTGCAGGGTCCTCACAATGAGCAGTTCTTC.

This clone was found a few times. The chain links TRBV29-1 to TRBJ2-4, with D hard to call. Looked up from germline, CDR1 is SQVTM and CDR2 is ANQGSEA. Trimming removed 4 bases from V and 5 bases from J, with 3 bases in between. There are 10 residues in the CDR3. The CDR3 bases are TGCAGCGTTGTCGAAAACATTCAGTACTTC. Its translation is CSVVENIQYF.

The CDR3 is CASSFGQGPYEQYF. The CDR3 nucleotides are TGTGCCAGCAGCTTTGGACAGGGGCCCTACGAGCAGTACTTC. This chain connects TRBV7-2 to TRBJ2-7, with 9 bases lining up with TRBD1. The V gene end was trimmed by 3 bases and the J gene end by 2 bases; junction bases not matched to a gene: 2. The CDR3 is made up of 14 amino acids. Germline CDR1 is SGHTA and CDR2 is FQGNSA.

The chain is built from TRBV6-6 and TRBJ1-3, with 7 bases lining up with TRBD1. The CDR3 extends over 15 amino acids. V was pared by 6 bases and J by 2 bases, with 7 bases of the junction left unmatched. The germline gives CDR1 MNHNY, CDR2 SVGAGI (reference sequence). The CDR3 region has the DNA TGTGCCAGCAGCCTGATGACAGGGACTGGAAACACCATATATTTT. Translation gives CASSLMTGTGNTIYF.

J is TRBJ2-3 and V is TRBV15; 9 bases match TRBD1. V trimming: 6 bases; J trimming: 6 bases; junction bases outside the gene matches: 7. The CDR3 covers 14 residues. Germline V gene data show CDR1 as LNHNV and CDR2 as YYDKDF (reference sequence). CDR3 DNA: TGTGCCACCAGGAGGGACAGGGTCTTGGATACGCAGTATTTT. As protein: CATRRDRVLDTQYF.

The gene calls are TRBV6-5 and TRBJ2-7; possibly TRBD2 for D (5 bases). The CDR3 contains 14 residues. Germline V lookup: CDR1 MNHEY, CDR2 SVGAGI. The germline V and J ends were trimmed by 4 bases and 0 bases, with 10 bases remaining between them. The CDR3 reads CASSWTFSSYEQYF. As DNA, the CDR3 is TGTGCCAGCAGTTGGACTTTCAGCTCCTACGAGCAGTACTTC.

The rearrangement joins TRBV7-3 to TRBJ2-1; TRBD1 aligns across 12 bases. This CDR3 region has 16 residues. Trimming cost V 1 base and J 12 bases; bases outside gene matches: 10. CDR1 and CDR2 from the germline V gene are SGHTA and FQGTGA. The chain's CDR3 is CASSLSRGTGGLGQFF. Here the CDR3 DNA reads TGTGCCAGCAGCTTAAGTAGAGGGACAGGGGGCTTGGGGCAGTTCTTC.

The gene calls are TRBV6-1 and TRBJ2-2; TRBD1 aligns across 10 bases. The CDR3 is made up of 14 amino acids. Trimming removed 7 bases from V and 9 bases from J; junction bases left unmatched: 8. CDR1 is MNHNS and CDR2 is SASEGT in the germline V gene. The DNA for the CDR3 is TGTGCCAGCACTCAGCGGGACAGGGGCCGGGAGCTGTTTTTT. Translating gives CASTQRDRGRELFF.

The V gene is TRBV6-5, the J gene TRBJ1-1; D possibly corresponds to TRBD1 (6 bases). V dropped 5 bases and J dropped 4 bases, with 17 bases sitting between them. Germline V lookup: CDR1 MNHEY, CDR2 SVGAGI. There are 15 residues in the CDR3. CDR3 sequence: CASSPGQYLTTEAFF. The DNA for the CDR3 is TGTGCCAGCAGTCCCGGACAGTATTTGACCACTGAAGCTTTCTTT.

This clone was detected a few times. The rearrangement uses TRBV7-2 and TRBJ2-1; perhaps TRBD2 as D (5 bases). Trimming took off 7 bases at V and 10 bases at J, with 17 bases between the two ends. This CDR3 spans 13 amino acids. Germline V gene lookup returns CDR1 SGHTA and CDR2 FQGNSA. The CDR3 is CASKASGYLEQFF. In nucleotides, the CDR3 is TGTGCCAGCAAGGCAAGCGGCTACCTCGAGCAGTTCTTC. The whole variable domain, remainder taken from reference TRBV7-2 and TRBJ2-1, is GAGVSQSPSNKVTEKGKDVELRCDPISGHTALYWYRQSLGQGLEFLIYFQGNSAPDKSGLPSDRFSAERTGGSVSTLTIQRTQQEDSAVYLCASKASGYLEQFFGPGTRLTVL.

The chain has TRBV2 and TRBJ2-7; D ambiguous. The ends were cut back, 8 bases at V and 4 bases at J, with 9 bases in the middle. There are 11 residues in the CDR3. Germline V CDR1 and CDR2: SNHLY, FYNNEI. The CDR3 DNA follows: TGTGCCAGCGAAGCCAGGTACGAGCAGTACTTC. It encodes CASEARYEQYF.

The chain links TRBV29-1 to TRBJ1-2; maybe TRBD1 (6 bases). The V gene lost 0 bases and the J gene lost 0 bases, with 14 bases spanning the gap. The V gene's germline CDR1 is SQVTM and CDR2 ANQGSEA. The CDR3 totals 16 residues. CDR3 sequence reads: CSVEDWGRGTNYGYTF. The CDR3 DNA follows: TGCAGCGTTGAAGATTGGGGCAGGGGCACTAACTATGGCTACACCTTC.

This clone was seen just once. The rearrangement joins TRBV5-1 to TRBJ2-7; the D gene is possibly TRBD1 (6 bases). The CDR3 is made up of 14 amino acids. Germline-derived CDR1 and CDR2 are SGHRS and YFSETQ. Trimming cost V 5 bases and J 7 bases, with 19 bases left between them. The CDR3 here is CASRGTPGSGEQYF. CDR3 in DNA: TGCGCCAGCAGGGGGACACCAGGGTCGGGGGAGCAGTACTTC.

The chain's CDR3 is CASSPPGVSYNEQFF. CDR3 nucleotide sequence: TGTGCCAGCTCACCCCCGGGGGTATCCTACAATGAGCAGTTCTTC. The genes are TRBV18 and TRBJ2-1; D possibly corresponds to TRBD2 (6 bases). The CDR3 length is 15 residues. With 3 bases removed from V and 1 base from J, the gap between germline ends came to 10 bases. Germline V lookup: CDR1 KGHSH, CDR2 LQKENI.

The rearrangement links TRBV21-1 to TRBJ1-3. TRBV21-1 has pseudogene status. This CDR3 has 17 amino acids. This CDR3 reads CATPRMGGAVSGNTIYF. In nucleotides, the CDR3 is TGTGCCACACCAAGAATGGGGGGGGCTGTTTCTGGAAACACCATATATTTT.

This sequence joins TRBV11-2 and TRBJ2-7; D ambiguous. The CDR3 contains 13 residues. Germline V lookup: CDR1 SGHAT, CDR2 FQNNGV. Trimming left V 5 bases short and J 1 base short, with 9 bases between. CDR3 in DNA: TGTGCCAGCAGCCCTCCTCCTTCCTACGAGCAGTACTTC. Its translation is CASSPPPSYEQYF.

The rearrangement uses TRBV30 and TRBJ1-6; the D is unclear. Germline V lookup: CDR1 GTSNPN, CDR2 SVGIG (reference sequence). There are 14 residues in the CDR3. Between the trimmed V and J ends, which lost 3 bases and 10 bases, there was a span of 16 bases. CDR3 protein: CAWSREAGWSPLHF. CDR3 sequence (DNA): TGTGCCTGGAGCCGCGAAGCGGGGTGGTCACCCCTCCACTTT.

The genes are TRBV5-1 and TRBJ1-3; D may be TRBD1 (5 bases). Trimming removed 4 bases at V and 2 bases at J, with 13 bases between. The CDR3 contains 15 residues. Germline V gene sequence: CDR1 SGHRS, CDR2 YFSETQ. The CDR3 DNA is TGCGCCAGCAGCCCGGACACTGGAGCTGGAAACACCATATATTTT. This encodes CASSPDTGAGNTIYF.

The CDR3 spells CALGQGENTF. The DNA of the CDR3 is TGTGCCTTGGGACAGGGTGAGAACACCTTC. The V gene is TRBV30, the J gene TRBJ1-2, with TRBD1 matching 9 bases. With 7 bases clipped from V and 12 bases from J, the junction kept 6 bases outside the gene matches. The CDR3 is 10 residues long. Germline lookup yields CDR1 GTSNPN and CDR2 SVGIG (reference sequence).

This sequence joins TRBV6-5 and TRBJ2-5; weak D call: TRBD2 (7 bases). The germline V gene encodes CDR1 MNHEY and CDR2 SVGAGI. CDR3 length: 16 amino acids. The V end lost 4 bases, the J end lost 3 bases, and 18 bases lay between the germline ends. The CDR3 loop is CASSFRRGAKKETQYF. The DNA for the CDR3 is TGTGCCAGCAGTTTTAGACGGGGGGCTAAAAAAGAGACCCAGTACTTC.

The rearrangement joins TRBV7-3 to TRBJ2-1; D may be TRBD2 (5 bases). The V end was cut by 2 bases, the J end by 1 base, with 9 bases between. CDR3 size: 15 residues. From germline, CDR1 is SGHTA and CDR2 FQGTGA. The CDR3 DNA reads TGTGCCAGCAGCTTAGACGAGGGATCCTACAATGAGCAGTTCTTC. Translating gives CASSLDEGSYNEQFF.

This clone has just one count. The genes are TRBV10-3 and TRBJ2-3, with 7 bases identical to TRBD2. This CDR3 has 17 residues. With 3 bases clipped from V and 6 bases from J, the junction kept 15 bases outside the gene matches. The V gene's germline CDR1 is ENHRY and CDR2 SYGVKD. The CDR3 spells CAISDPKRSGVGDTQYF. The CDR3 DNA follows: TGTGCCATCAGTGATCCCAAAAGGAGCGGGGTGGGGGATACGCAGTATTTT.

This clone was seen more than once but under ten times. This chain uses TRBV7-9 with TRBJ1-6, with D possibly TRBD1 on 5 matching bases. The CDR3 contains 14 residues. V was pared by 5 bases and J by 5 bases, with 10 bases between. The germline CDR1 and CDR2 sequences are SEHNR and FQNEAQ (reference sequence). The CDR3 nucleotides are TGTGCCAGCAGCCCATACAGGAATAATTCACCCCTCCACTTT. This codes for CASSPYRNNSPLHF.

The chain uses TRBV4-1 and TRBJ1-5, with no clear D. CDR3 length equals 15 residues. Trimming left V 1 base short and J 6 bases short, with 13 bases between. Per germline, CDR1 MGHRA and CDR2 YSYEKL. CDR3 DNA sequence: TGCGCCAGCAGCCAAGGGAGGGATGCGCGTCAGCCCCAGCATTTT. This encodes CASSQGRDARQPQHF.

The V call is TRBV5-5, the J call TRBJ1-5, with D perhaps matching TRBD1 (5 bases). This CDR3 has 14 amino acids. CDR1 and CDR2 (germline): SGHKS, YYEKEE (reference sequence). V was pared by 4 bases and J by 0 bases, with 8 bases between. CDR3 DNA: TGTGCCAGCAGCGGGGGGTATAGCAATCAGCCCCAGCATTTT. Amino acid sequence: CASSGGYSNQPQHF.

CDR3 amino acids: CASSPRASDSEQYF. In DNA, the CDR3 is TGTGCCAGCAGCCCCCGGGCTAGCGACTCCGAGCAGTACTTC. The chain employs TRBV7-3 and TRBJ2-7; a possible D gene is TRBD2 (6 bases). CDR3 length: 14 residues. Germline V gene lookup returns CDR1 SGHTA and CDR2 FQGTGA. Trimming took off 5 bases at V and 6 bases at J, with 17 bases between the two ends. Full variable domain (remainder filled in from reference TRBV7-3 and TRBJ2-7): GAGVSQTPSNKVTEKGKYVELRCDPISGHTALYWYRQSLGQGPEFLIYFQGTGAADDSGLPNDRFFAVRPEGSVSTLKIQRTERGDSAVYLCASSPRASDSEQYFGPGTRLTVT.